This T cell receptor beta chain was found in a study of T cell repertoires in cytomegalovirus infection. As for the study in general: TCR beta signatures that were public indicated CMV infection and matching HLA type.

This CDR3 region has 11 residues. Germline-derived CDR1 and CDR2 are SGHVS and FNYEAQ. TCRdb reprocessed the reads with MiXCR, giving one entry per CDR3 protein. Here the sample spans about 900,000 distinct CDR3 sequences, 25% to 40% being singletons. Findings and caveats of the study: HLA-C-restricted CMV clonotypes gave the most frequent clonotype in two of eight donors.

Concerning this clonotype itself: The antigen remains undetermined. An end of the junction differs from the germline gene, which may be a read error.

This specimen was cultured CD8+ T cells from PBMCs, taken from culture after CMV antigen stimulation. The chain recombines TRBV7-6 with TRBJ2-1; TRBD1 agrees at 7 bases. The source is a human donor in good health (CMV status not recorded). Some clones in this sample may be carry-over from other donors' samples. The CDR3 DNA reads TGTACCAGCAGCTCGGGACAGGAGCAGTTCTTC. It yields the protein CTSSSGQEQFF. Combining the CDR3 with reference TRBV7-6 and TRBJ2-1 gives the whole variable domain GAGVSQSPRYKVTKRGQDVALRCDPISGHVSLYWYRQALGQGPEFLTYFNYEAQQDKSGLPNDRFSAERPEGSISTLTIQRTEQRDSAMYRCTSSSGQEQFFGPGTRLTVL.